A selection of T cell receptor beta chains follows, all from one sample in a study of blood T cell repertoires in COVID-19. Sequenced by immunoSEQ multiplex PCR; TCRdb stores in-frame clones only, minus some. The sample lists some 250,000 clones; over 70% were seen once. The sequencing sample was made of peripheral blood. Receptors were obtained from a man between 40 and 49 years old with acute or convalescent COVID-19. Each CDR3 is given with its conserved first and last residue. A D gene is named only where the DNA matches it firmly. Some rows mark clone size as missing; the rest say once, few, many or name a class of expanded clone.

J	D	V	size	DNA	CDR3
TRBJ1-1	.	TRBV6-4	.	TGTGCCAGCAGCCGGACTGCGAACACTGAAGCTTTCTTT	CASSRTANTEAFF
TRBJ2-7	TRBD2	TRBV9	.	TGTGCCAGCAGCTTCGGGGGGGACCCGGTCTACGAGCAGTACTTC	CASSFGGDPVYEQYF
TRBJ2-3	.	TRBV19	few	TGTGCCAGTAGTATATCGCCCCCCTTTAGCGGAAGCACAGATACGCAGTATTTT	CASSISPPFSGSTDTQYF
TRBJ2-1	.	TRBV3-1/TRBV3-2	.	TGTGCCAGCAGCCAAGATCAAGAAAGTAGCTCCAATGAGCAGTTCTTC	CASSQDQESSSNEQFF
TRBJ2-1	TRBD2	TRBV11-3	.	TGTGCCAGCAGCTCAGGGTGGCTAGCGGTGGGGAATGAGCAGTTCTTC	CASSSGWLAVGNEQFF
TRBJ2-5	.	TRBV9	few	TGTGCCAGCAGCGATGGACCGCGGACCGCGGGAAGCCAAGAGACCCAGTACTTC	CASSDGPRTAGSQETQYF
TRBJ2-5	TRBD2	TRBV27	.	TGTGCCAGCCACGGGACTAGCGGAGAATCGGAGACCCAGTACTTC	CASHGTSGESETQYF
TRBJ1-2	.	TRBV12-3/TRBV12-4	.	TGTGCCAGCAGTTCACAACGCAACTATGGCTACACCTTC	CASSSQRNYGYTF
TRBJ2-3	TRBD2	TRBV7-2	.	TGTGCCAGCAGCGTTCTAGCGGGAGCCGCAGATACGCAGTATTTT	CASSVLAGAADTQYF
TRBJ1-2	.	TRBV30	few	TGTGCCTGGAGCGCGGATTCAGCCACTTTCTACACCTTC	CAWSADSATFYTF
TRBJ1-1	.	TRBV2	.	TGTGCCAGCAGCCCGGAGAGGGCCCCATTTTTGGCTTTCTTT	CASSPERAPFLAFF
TRBJ1-2	.	TRBV13	.	TGTGCCAGCAGCTTTACTAACTATGGCTACACCTTC	CASSFTNYGYTF
TRBJ2-7	.	TRBV18	.	TGTGCCAGCTCACCACCGGGACATAGCGAGCAGTACTTC	CASSPPGHSEQYF
TRBJ1-5	TRBD1	TRBV19	few	TGTGCCAGTAGTGAGGACAGGGAGAACAATCAGCCCCAGCATTTT	CASSEDRENNQPQHF
TRBJ2-1	TRBD1	TRBV2	.	TGTGCCAGCAGGCCGGACAGGGGGCGTGTGAATGAGCAGTTCTTC	CASRPDRGRVNEQFF
TRBJ2-1	TRBD2	TRBV3-1/TRBV3-2	.	TGTGCCAGCAGTCCCCCAGCGGGAGAATCCTACAATGAGCAGTTCTTC	CASSPPAGESYNEQFF
TRBJ1-5	TRBD1	TRBV6-6	.	TGTGCCAGCAGTAGCAGGGGGCAGGGCAATCAGCCCCAGCATTTT	CASSSRGQGNQPQHF
TRBJ2-3	TRBD2	TRBV7-9	.	TGTGCCAGCAGCTTAGCGGCTAGCGGGAGGCCAGATACGCAGTATTTT	CASSLAASGRPDTQYF
TRBJ2-2	.	TRBV2	many	TGTGCCAGCAAATACACCCCGAACACCGGGGAGCTGTTTTTT	CASKYTPNTGELFF
TRBJ1-5	.	TRBV7-2	.	TGTGCCAGCAGCTTAGAGCGTAGGCAGCCCCAGCATTTT	CASSLERRQPQHF
TRBJ2-2	.	TRBV4-2	.	TGTGCCAGCAGCCAAGGTGACGGAGCCTCACCCGGGGAGCTGTTTTTT	CASSQGDGASPGELFF
TRBJ2-5	.	TRBV7-9	.	TGTGCCAGCAGCTTATTTTCAGGGGTAGAGACCCAGTACTTC	CASSLFSGVETQYF
TRBJ2-7	TRBD2	TRBV27	.	TGTGCCAGCAGTTTATCGGCTAGCGGGAGGAAGCAGTACTTC	CASSLSASGRKQYF
TRBJ2-2	.	TRBV21-1	.	TGTGCCAGCGCGGGGGGCGGGGAGCTGTTTTTT	CASAGGGELFF
TRBJ2-7	.	TRBV7-9	.	TGTGCCAGCAGCTTAGGACCGCTACTAAGCTCCTACGAGCAGTACTTC	CASSLGPLLSSYEQYF
TRBJ2-7	.	TRBV7-9	.	TGTGCCAGCAGTTCCGTCGGCTACGAGCAGTACTTC	CASSSVGYEQYF
TRBJ2-7	TRBD2	TRBV19	once	TGTGCCAGTAGTATTCGCACTAGCGGGAGGGCCTCACCTAGGGAGCAGTACTTC	CASSIRTSGRASPREQYF
TRBJ1-6	.	TRBV4-1	.	TGCGCCAGCAGCGCCGTTCCTGGACCCAGGCCAGGGTCACCCCTCCACTTT	CASSAVPGPRPGSPLHF
TRBJ2-2	TRBD1	TRBV19	.	TGTGCCAGTAGCACCGGGACAGGGGGTACCGGGGAGCTGTTTTTT	CASSTGTGGTGELFF
TRBJ1-1	.	TRBV13	.	TGTGCCAGCAGCTCAGGCCTTGGGGGGGACACTGAAGCTTTCTTT	CASSSGLGGDTEAFF
TRBJ1-1	.	TRBV5-4	.	TGTGCCAGCAGCTTTACAGGACGCCGGAATGAAGCTTTCTTT	CASSFTGRRNEAFF
TRBJ1-1	TRBD1	TRBV7-2	.	TGTGCCAGCAGCTTGACAGGGTACACTGAAGCTTTCTTT	CASSLTGYTEAFF
TRBJ2-7	.	TRBV10-1	.	TGCGCCAGCATAGAAGACAGCTACGAGCAGTACTTC	CASIEDSYEQYF
TRBJ1-5	TRBD1	TRBV6-1	.	TGTGCCAGCAGTGAAGCGTCGGGACAGGGTAATCAGCCCCAGCATTTT	CASSEASGQGNQPQHF
TRBJ2-1	TRBD2	TRBV7-9	.	TGTGCCAGCAGCTCAAAGCGGGGTAGCGGGAGCTCCTACAATGAGCAGTTCTTC	CASSSKRGSGSSYNEQFF
TRBJ2-3	TRBD1	TRBV9	.	TGTGCCAGCAGCGCCACCGGGACAGACTTAAACTTGGCAGATACGCAGTATTTT	CASSATGTDLNLADTQYF
TRBJ1-1	TRBD1	TRBV19	.	TGTGCCAGTAGGGAGGGACAGCTGAACACTGAAGCTTTCTTT	CASREGQLNTEAFF
TRBJ1-2	.	TRBV11-2	.	TGTGCCAGCAGCTTGGGGCAGGGAAGCTATGGCTACACCTTC	CASSLGQGSYGYTF
TRBJ1-2	.	TRBV18	.	TGTGCCAGCTCACCACTACAGAACTCTAACTATGGCTACACCTTC	CASSPLQNSNYGYTF
TRBJ2-7	.	TRBV9	.	TGTGCCAGCAGCGTGGGCGGGGACTCCTACGAGCAGTACTTC	CASSVGGDSYEQYF
TRBJ2-2	TRBD2	TRBV28	.	TGTGCCAGTCTGGCGGGAGTCGAGAACGGGGAGCTGTTTTTT	CASLAGVENGELFF
TRBJ2-7	TRBD2	TRBV5-1	.	TGCGCCAGCAGCTTGGTTAGCGGGCCCTACGAGCAGTACTTC	CASSLVSGPYEQYF
TRBJ1-1	TRBD1	TRBV18	.	TGTGCCAGCTCACAGGACAGGAGTGAAGCTTTCTTT	CASSQDRSEAFF
TRBJ1-4	TRBD1	TRBV27	once	TGTGCCAGCAGTCTCGGGACAGGCACTAATGAAAAACTGTTTTTT	CASSLGTGTNEKLFF
TRBJ1-1	.	TRBV25-1	few	TGTGCCAGCAGTGAAATCAGTAAGAACACTGAAGCTTTCTTT	CASSEISKNTEAFF
TRBJ2-4	TRBD1	TRBV4-1	.	TGCGCCAGCAGCCAAGCGGGACAGGGTGCCAAAAACATTCAGTACTTC	CASSQAGQGAKNIQYF
TRBJ1-2	.	TRBV10-2	.	TGCGCCAGCAGGACTACAGACCGGGACACCAACTATGGCTACACCTTC	CASRTTDRDTNYGYTF
TRBJ2-1	TRBD2	TRBV4-1	.	TGCGCCAGCAGCCAAGATCCGACTAGCGGGTTGGATGAGCAGTTCTTC	CASSQDPTSGLDEQFF
TRBJ2-1	TRBD1	TRBV25-1	.	TGTGCCAGCAGTGCCCTGACAGGGGGCGGCTACAATGAGCAGTTCTTC	CASSALTGGGYNEQFF
TRBJ1-1	.	TRBV10-3	.	TGTGCCATCATGAGTAGTAATATGGACACTGAAGCTTTCTTT	CAIMSSNMDTEAFF
TRBJ1-5	.	TRBV6-1	.	TGTGCCAGCAGTGATGGGGGGGGCCAGTTTGTTCAGCCCCAGCATTTT	CASSDGGGQFVQPQHF
TRBJ2-1	TRBD2	TRBV19	.	TGTGCCAGTAGTCTAGGAGCGGGAGGCGCATCCTACAATGAGCAGTTCTTC	CASSLGAGGASYNEQFF
TRBJ2-5	TRBD2	TRBV28	.	TGTGCCAGCAGTTCGGGAGGGGGTGGAGAGACCCAGTACTTC	CASSSGGGGETQYF
TRBJ1-5	.	TRBV29-1	.	TGCAGCGTTTCGGACAGCGTCGGACAGCCCCAGCATTTT	CSVSDSVGQPQHF
TRBJ1-1	.	TRBV7-8	.	TGTGCCAGCAGCTCGACAGTGAACACTGAAGCTTTCTTT	CASSSTVNTEAFF